Listed below are T cell receptor beta chains from one sample, sequenced in a study of shared clonotypes between healthy human individuals. TCRdb's table, derived via immunoSEQ multiplex PCR, lists solely in-frame clones and lacks some. The sample lists about 1,900,000 clones, just under 95% occurring once. The sequenced material came from naive CD8+ T cells sorted from blood. Every receptor here comes from a man between 18 and 35 years old in good health. The CDR3 runs from the conserved cysteine through the conserved F or W. A D gene is named only where the DNA matches it firmly. Rows may omit the clone size; those that give it use once, few, many or a size class.

CDR3 protein | CDR3 DNA | D gene | clone size | J gene | V gene
CASSLTSGGASEQFF | TGTGCTAGCAGCCTAACTAGCGGGGGGGCGAGTGAGCAGTTCTTC | TRBD2 | - | TRBJ2-1 | TRBV7-7
CASSQETSSTGELFF | TGTGCCAGCAGCCAAGAAACTAGTTCGACCGGGGAGCTGTTTTTT | - | - | TRBJ2-2 | TRBV4-2
CSVELGDGEQYF | TGCAGCGTTGAGCTGGGGGACGGCGAGCAGTACTTC | - | - | TRBJ2-7 | TRBV29-1
CASSGGLDPSYNEQFF | TGTGCCAGCAGTGGGGGACTGGATCCCTCCTACAATGAGCAGTTCTTC | - | - | TRBJ2-1 | TRBV28
CASSSHRYTDTQYF | TGCGCCAGCAGCTCGCATCGCTACACAGATACGCAGTATTTT | - | - | TRBJ2-3 | TRBV4-1
CASSLGGGFGETQYF | TGTGCCAGCAGCTTGGGCGGGGGCTTCGGAGAGACCCAGTACTTC | - | - | TRBJ2-5 | TRBV11-2
CASSLGDDRRTGNTIYF | TGTGCCAGCAGCTTAGGCGATGACAGGCGGACTGGAAACACCATATATTTT | - | - | TRBJ1-3 | TRBV7-9
CASSVGLGNYGYTF | TGTGCCAGCAGCGTAGGGCTAGGTAACTATGGCTACACCTTC | - | - | TRBJ1-2 | TRBV9
CASSLFIGAGGADTQYF | TGTGCCAGCAGTTTATTTATCGGGGCAGGGGGCGCAGATACGCAGTATTTT | TRBD1 | - | TRBJ2-3 | TRBV27
CASSQDRGRYEQYF | TGCGCCAGCAGCCAAGATCGGGGACGGTACGAGCAGTACTTC | - | - | TRBJ2-7 | TRBV4-1
CASSPMTRNEQFF | TGTGCCAGTAGTCCCATGACACGGAATGAGCAGTTCTTC | - | - | TRBJ2-1 | TRBV19
CASSLGLDRGVGTEAFF | TGTGCCAGCAGCTTGGGATTGGACAGGGGAGTAGGCACTGAAGCTTTCTTT | TRBD1 | - | TRBJ1-1 | TRBV7-9
CASSEGPGDTGELFF | TGTGCCAGCAGTGAAGGTCCAGGGGACACCGGGGAGCTGTTTTTT | - | - | TRBJ2-2 | TRBV6-1
CASGPLAGGLSDTQYF | TGTGCCAGCGGGCCTCTAGCGGGGGGGCTGTCAGATACGCAGTATTTT | TRBD2 | - | TRBJ2-3 | TRBV5-4
CASSDAGNTEAFF | TGTGCCAGCAGTGACGCGGGGAACACTGAAGCTTTCTTT | - | - | TRBJ1-1 | TRBV6-5
CASSYAENYGYTF | TGTGCCAGCAGTTATGCCGAAAACTATGGCTACACCTTC | - | - | TRBJ1-2 | TRBV6-5
CASSLVGLAGIYQETQYF | TGTGCCAGCAGCTTGGTAGGCCTAGCGGGGATTTATCAAGAGACCCAGTACTTC | TRBD2 | - | TRBJ2-5 | TRBV5-6
CASSLEPGLSYEQYF | TGTGCCAGCAGCTTAGAACCGGGTTTATCCTACGAGCAGTACTTC | - | - | TRBJ2-7 | TRBV11-2
CASSLDPPRGGRTQYF | TGTGCCAGCAGCTTAGATCCCCCTCGCGGGGGTCGGACCCAGTACTTC | TRBD2 | - | TRBJ2-5 | TRBV11-2
CASSSGGQGTTNEKLFF | TGTGCCAGCAGCTCCGGGGGACAGGGAACGACTAATGAAAAACTGTTTTTT | TRBD1 | - | TRBJ1-4 | TRBV7-9
CASSLDSTHLTTNEKLFF | TGTGCCAGCAGCTTAGACAGCACGCACCTAACAACTAATGAAAAACTGTTTTTT | - | - | TRBJ1-4 | TRBV7-9
CASSAYTGFYEQYF | TGTGCCAGTAGTGCCTATACAGGGTTCTACGAGCAGTACTTC | - | - | TRBJ2-7 | TRBV19
CASSLASDRVYEQYF | TGTGCCAGCAGCTTAGCGTCGGACAGGGTCTACGAGCAGTACTTC | TRBD1 | - | TRBJ2-7 | TRBV11-2
CASSDPGQGLYF | TGTGCCAGCAGCGATCCGGGACAGGGATTGTACTTC | TRBD1 | - | TRBJ2-7 | TRBV27
CASSLGWTVSYEQYF | TGTGCCAGCAGTTTGGGGTGGACAGTTTCCTACGAGCAGTACTTC | - | - | TRBJ2-7 | TRBV2
CASSVEGGYTEAFF | TGTGCCAGCAGCGTAGAAGGGGGGTACACTGAAGCTTTCTTT | - | - | TRBJ1-1 | TRBV9
CASSIGQVNTEAFF | TGTGCCAGTAGTATAGGTCAGGTGAACACTGAAGCTTTCTTT | - | - | TRBJ1-1 | TRBV19
CASSRAETYEQYF | TGCGCCAGCAGCCGAGCGGAGACCTACGAGCAGTACTTC | - | - | TRBJ2-7 | TRBV4-3
CASSYSRGTVTGELFF | TGTGCCAGCAGTTACTCGAGGGGGACAGTTACCGGGGAGCTGTTTTTT | TRBD1 | - | TRBJ2-2 | TRBV6-5
CASSEAYRSYTDTQYF | TGTGCCAGCAGTGAAGCTTACCGGAGCTACACAGATACGCAGTATTTT | - | once | TRBJ2-3 | TRBV6-1
CASSKSTPSYYQPQHF | TGTGCCAGCAGCAAGTCTACCCCCTCGTATTATCAGCCCCAGCATTTT | - | - | TRBJ1-5 | TRBV21-1